The present T cell receptor (beta chain) was sequenced within a study of blood T cell repertoires in COVID-19. Looking at the study overall: Sites in the United States, Italy and Spain provided acute and convalescent COVID-19 samples.

As processed by the authors: Amplification of reference gene primers was used by the study to estimate nucleated cell counts. Sequencing used immunoSEQ multiplex PCR; TCRdb keeps in-frame clones, though not all of them. Clone size and the V and J calls come from that table; the DNA yielded D and trimming. The sample lists approximately 170,000 clones, about 81% seen once, with about 11% in the top ten. Germline CDR1 reads PRHDT; CDR2 reads FYEKMQ (reference sequence). CDR3 length: 18 amino acids. The ends lost 5 bases at V and 0 bases at J; junction bases unmatched: 10. The genes are TRBV13 and TRBJ2-3; 11 nucleotides align to TRBD2. Source material: peripheral blood. The receptor comes from a human donor in a cohort sampled during active COVID-19. The CDR3 nucleotides are TGTGCCAGCAGCCCAATAGCTGGACTAGCGGGTAGCACAGATACGCAGTATTTT. Amino acids: CASSPIAGLAGSTDTQYF.